This T cell receptor beta chain was sequenced for a study of regulatory T cells in long-lasting Graves disease. This clonotype was counted many times. Its antigen remains unidentified. The time point is: newly diagnosed GD, antithyroid drugs for less than 3 months. TCR sequences were obtained from RNA taken from PBMCs. In building TCR beta libraries, iRepertoire HTBI primers were used together with Arm-PCR of CDR3 regions. TCRdb passed the multiplex PCR reads through MiXCR, listing each CDR3 protein once. The sample records roughly 400,000 distinct CDR3 sequences, about a sixth being singletons. The study, taken as a whole, reports: Newly diagnosed patients had higher TCR diversity than persistent Graves' patients did. Gene preferences differed: TRBV28, TRBJ1-2, TRBJ2-5 in persistent cases.

V was pared by 1 base and J by 1 base, with 8 bases between. The CDR3 is 14 residues long. Separately, the same data were catalogued under a study of T cells in Graves' hyperthyroidism and ophthalmopathy.

The chain uses TRBV12-3 or TRBV12-4 and TRBJ2-7; D is ambiguous. The sequenced sample was peripheral blood mononuclear cells (PBMCs), obtained at new diagnosis, from a patient treated with antithyroid drugs. The sequence was collected from a woman under 30 with Graves disease. CDR3 in DNA: TGTGCCAGCAGTTTAGAGCTGTTATCCTACGAGCAGTACTTC. This sequence encodes CASSLELLSYEQYF.